A single sample is the source of the 24 T cell receptor beta chains below, sequenced in a study of CD8+ T cells in alopecia areata. Extracted RNA was reverse transcribed into cDNA, the sequencing template. The protocol was immunoSEQ multiplex PCR, while the TCRdb copy is restricted to in-frame clones and leaves out a portion. The table records around 100,000 clones, roughly 53% of them present only once. The sequenced sample was CD4+ T cells sorted from blood. The receptors stem from a human donor in good health.

This clone was detected only a few times. The chain links TRBV7-9 to TRBJ1-4; D remains ambiguous. Trimming left V 5 bases short and J 5 bases short, with 18 bases between. There are 16 residues in the CDR3. Germline V gene lookup returns CDR1 SEHNR and CDR2 FQNEAQ (reference sequence). CDR3 coding DNA: TGTGCCAGCAGCCAATCCCTTGGACCGCGGAATGAAAAACTGTTTTTT. This translates into CASSQSLGPRNEKLFF.

V gene TRBV25-1 combines with J gene TRBJ2-5; D is possibly TRBD2 (6 bases). Germline CDR1 and CDR2: MGHDK and SYGVNS. This CDR3 is built from 14 residues. Trimming stripped 4 bases from V and 5 bases from J, with 14 bases between. This chain's CDR3 is CASSARRGRETQYF. The CDR3 DNA reads TGTGCCAGCAGTGCCCGGCGGGGCCGGGAGACCCAGTACTTC.

J is TRBJ1-2 and V is TRBV5-1, with 8 bases aligning to TRBD1. The length of the CDR3 is 16 residues. V lost 4 bases to trimming and J lost 6 bases; unmatched junction nucleotides: 14. Germline-derived CDR1 and CDR2 are SGHRS and YFSETQ. Written as DNA, the CDR3 is TGCGCCAGCAGCCGCGAGGTCCGACAGGGGCTTCATGGCTACACCTTC. As protein: CASSREVRQGLHGYTF.

The V and J genes are TRBV9 and TRBJ1-6; weak D call: TRBD1 (5 bases). The CDR3 has 14 residues. Between the trimmed V and J ends, which lost 0 bases and 7 bases, there was a span of 8 bases. Germline lookup yields CDR1 SGDLS and CDR2 YYNGEE. CDR3 region: CASSVVGGNSPLHF. CDR3 coding DNA: TGTGCCAGCAGCGTAGTTGGGGGGAATTCACCCCTCCACTTT.

The chain couples TRBV5-1 to TRBJ2-7; TRBD1 aligns across 10 bases. Germline CDR1 and CDR2: SGHRS and YFSETQ. This CDR3 spans 14 amino acids. V shed 4 bases and J 7 bases; nucleotides not matched to a gene: 8. Written as DNA, the CDR3 is TGCGCCAGCAGCGTCCGGGACAGGGGTGGGGAGCAGTACTTC. This sequence encodes CASSVRDRGGEQYF. The entire variable domain, with the rest obtained from reference TRBV5-1 and TRBJ2-7, is as follows: KAGVTQTPRYLIKTRGQQVTLSCSPISGHRSVSWYQQTPGQGLQFLFEYFSETQRNKGNFPGRFSGRQFSNSRSEMNVSTLELGDSALYLCASSVRDRGGEQYFGPGTRLTVT.

Only a few counts were recorded for this clone. V gene TRBV2 combines with J gene TRBJ2-3; 7 nucleotides match TRBD1. After removal of 7 bases from V and 3 bases from J, the junction contained 4 bases not matched to a gene. This CDR3 is built from 13 residues. Germline loops: CDR1 SNHLY, CDR2 FYNNEI. The CDR3 region is CASTETGTDTQYF. Here the CDR3 DNA reads TGTGCCAGCACGGAGACAGGGACAGATACGCAGTATTTT.

This chain joins TRBV7-2 and TRBJ2-7, with D perhaps TRBD2 (5 bases). The germline gives CDR1 SGHTA, CDR2 FQGNSA. Trimming cost V 3 bases and J 6 bases, with 12 bases left between them. The CDR3 is made up of 13 amino acids. Here the CDR3 reads CASSLLLAGEQYF. The CDR3 coding sequence is TGTGCCAGCAGCTTGCTTCTAGCCGGCGAGCAGTACTTC.

This clone was seen just once. The rearrangement joins TRBV29-1 to TRBJ1-2, with a possible D match to TRBD1 (5 bases). The germline gives CDR1 SQVTM, CDR2 ANQGSEA. V lost 0 bases and J 0 bases, leaving 11 bases between the germline ends. This CDR3 has 15 amino acids. Written as DNA, the CDR3 is TGCAGCGTTGAAGAAGTCAGGGTAACTAACTATGGCTACACCTTC. Its translation is CSVEEVRVTNYGYTF.

This chain links TRBV29-1 with TRBJ2-2, with 7 bases matching TRBD1. The CDR3 consists of 13 residues. Germline V gene sequence: CDR1 SQVTM, CDR2 ANQGSEA. The J segment lost 6 bases and the V segment lost 3 bases, leaving 4 bases of the junction unmatched. CDR3 coding DNA: TGCAGCGTTGACGTGACAGGGTCCGGGGAGCTGTTTTTT. Translation: CSVDVTGSGELFF.

The V gene is TRBV29-1, the J gene TRBJ2-1; possible D gene TRBD1, 5 bases. Germline CDR1 is SQVTM and CDR2 is ANQGSEA. The CDR3 totals 14 residues. V gave up 2 bases and J gave up 10 bases, with 18 bases separating them. DNA of the CDR3: TGCAGCGTTGAACCCGGCAGGGTCACACGCGAGCAGTTCTTC. Amino acid sequence: CSVEPGRVTREQFF.

This clone was observed a few times. This rearrangement joins TRBV29-1 to TRBJ2-1; 7 nucleotides agree with TRBD2. Germline CDR1 SQVTM, CDR2 ANQGSEA. With 4 bases clipped from V and 1 base from J, the junction kept 10 bases outside the gene matches. The CDR3 has 16 residues. CDR3 sequence: CSVVSSLGGSYNEQFF. CDR3 nucleotides: TGCAGCGTTGTCTCCAGCCTCGGGGGGTCCTACAATGAGCAGTTCTTC.

The chain uses TRBV28 and TRBJ2-6; D is unclear. There are 13 residues in the CDR3. V lost 6 bases, J lost 0 bases, and 3 bases lay in between. The germline gives CDR1 MDHEN, CDR2 SYDVKM. The CDR3 sequence is CASSDSGANVLTF. CDR3 coding DNA: TGTGCCAGCAGCGACTCTGGGGCCAACGTCCTGACTTTC.

This clone has a handful of counts. Here the CDR3 DNA reads TGTGCCAGCTCACCAGACAGGGGGGCCTACGAGCAGTACTTC. This encodes CASSPDRGAYEQYF. The chain uses TRBV18 and TRBJ2-7; 9 positions match TRBD1. Germline loops: CDR1 KGHSH, CDR2 LQKENI. The trim removed 2 bases at V and 2 bases at J, leaving 1 base unmatched. The length of the CDR3 is 14 residues.

The rearrangement joins TRBV2 to TRBJ2-4, with TRBD1 identical over 7 bases. V lost 8 bases and J lost 3; bases outside the gene matches: 7. The germline V gene has CDR1 SNHLY and CDR2 FYNNEI. The CDR3 runs to 14 residues. DNA for the CDR3: TGTGCCAGCCAGGGGGTGGGGAGCAAAAACATTCAGTACTTC. Amino acids: CASQGVGSKNIQYF.

V is TRBV7-3 and J is TRBJ2-5, with 8 bases fitting TRBD1. Unmatched junction bases numbered 4, after V lost 0 bases and J lost 7 bases. CDR3 length: 14 amino acids. Germline values: CDR1 SGHTA, CDR2 FQGTGA. CDR3 in amino acids: CASSLTGQGGTQYF. For the CDR3, the DNA is TGTGCCAGCAGCTTAACTGGACAGGGCGGGACCCAGTACTTC.

The sample holds one count of this clone. The chain has TRBV5-1 and TRBJ1-5; D unclear. The ends were cut back, 0 bases at V and 1 base at J, with 11 bases in the middle. CDR1 SGHRS and CDR2 YFSETQ come from the germline V gene. CDR3 length: 16 residues. CDR3 region: CASSLGLSGSNQPQHF. As DNA, the CDR3 is TGCGCCAGCAGCTTGGGCTTGTCGGGGAGCAATCAGCCCCAGCATTTT.

This chain uses TRBV25-1 with TRBJ2-4; 7 positions agree with TRBD1. V lost 5 bases, J lost 2 bases, and 12 bases stayed unmatched. Germline loops: CDR1 MGHDK, CDR2 SYGVNS. The CDR3 covers 17 residues. The DNA of the CDR3 is TGTGCCAGCAGTACTCGGGACAGCCAACTAACCAAAAACATTCAGTACTTC. Translation: CASSTRDSQLTKNIQYF.

This rearrangement joins TRBV18 to TRBJ1-5; no definite D call. CDR3 length equals 13 residues. V was trimmed by 6 bases and J by 4 bases, leaving 10 bases between them. Germline V lookup: CDR1 KGHSH, CDR2 LQKENI. The CDR3 coding sequence is TGTGCCAGCTCGAGGCAAGAAAATCAGCCCCAGCATTTT. Residues: CASSRQENQPQHF.

The chain carries TRBV28 and TRBJ2-3, with 13 bases identical to TRBD2. The V segment lost 5 bases and the J segment 0 bases; nucleotides outside the gene matches: 17. The CDR3 loop spans 21 amino acids. Germline lookup yields CDR1 MDHEN and CDR2 SYDVKM. The DNA of the CDR3 is TGTGCCAGCAGTATAGTCGGGGGACTAGCGGGGCGGGTGCGGAGCACAGATACGCAGTATTTT. Residues: CASSIVGGLAGRVRSTDTQYF.

This clone appeared a few times. This sequence joins TRBV28 and TRBJ2-4, with D maybe TRBD1 (6 bases). The germline CDR1 and CDR2 sequences are MDHEN and SYDVKM. The V and J ends lost 8 bases and 0 bases respectively, with 8 bases between them. CDR3 length: 13 amino acids. Here the CDR3 DNA reads TGTGCCAGCGGACAGATAGCCAAAAACATTCAGTACTTC. This sequence encodes CASGQIAKNIQYF.

The CDR3 is CASRVQGGDEQFF. The CDR3 coding sequence is TGTGCCAGCAGGGTACAGGGGGGGGATGAGCAGTTCTTC. This rearrangement joins TRBV6-5 to TRBJ2-1; the D gene is possibly TRBD1 (8 bases). The CDR3 loop spans 13 amino acids. Germline V gene lookup returns CDR1 MNHEY and CDR2 SVGAGI. The germline V and J ends were trimmed by 6 bases and 8 bases, with 14 bases remaining between them.

With regard to this clone: This CDR3 is also generated by other DNA sequences in the sample. This chain links TRBV7-2 with TRBJ1-4; 8 bases map to TRBD1. V dropped 3 bases and J dropped 8; count of bases not matched to a gene: 5. The CDR3 loop spans 14 amino acids. Germline-derived CDR1 and CDR2 are SGHTA and FQGNSA. As DNA, the CDR3 is TGTGCCAGCAGCTTTCAGGGGGCACAGGAAAAACTGTTTTTT. As protein: CASSFQGAQEKLFF.

Remarks on this clone: One end of the junction varies from germline; a read error may be responsible. The chain joins TRBV5-4 to TRBJ2-7, with D uncertain. This CDR3 has 16 amino acids. The germline gives CDR1 SGHNT, CDR2 YYREEE (reference sequence). The DNA of the CDR3 is TGCGCCAGCAGCCAAGAGATGAGCAGACCCTCCTACGAGCAGTACTTC. Protein: CASSQEMSRPSYEQYF.

This rearrangement joins TRBV29-1 to TRBJ1-2; D perhaps matches TRBD1 (6 bases). V was shortened by 7 bases and J by 13 bases, with 10 bases between the two germline ends. The CDR3 length is 8 residues. CDR1 and CDR2 from the germline V gene are SQVTM and ANQGSEA. CDR3 DNA: TGCAGCGCCGAGGACAGCACCTTC. It is translated as CSAEDSTF. Combining the CDR3 with reference TRBV29-1 and TRBJ1-2 gives the whole variable domain SAVISQKPSRDICQRGTSLTIQCQVDSQVTMMFWYRQQPGQSLTLIATANQGSEATYESGFVIDKFPISRPNLTFSTLTVSNMSPEDSSIYLCSAEDSTFGSGTRLTVV.